This T cell receptor beta chain was profiled in a study of T-cell memory formation after mild COVID-19. Study-level background: Across donors, TCR clusters were largely donor specific.

After 5'RACE with constant-segment primers, TCR alpha and TCR beta cDNA libraries carrying sample barcodes and UMIs were obtained. TCRdb independently ran MiXCR on the 5' RACE reads; one entry per CDR3 protein. The sample holds about 190,000 distinct CDR3 sequences, around 19% seen once. The CDR3 has 13 residues. Germline values: CDR1 KGHDR, CDR2 SFDVKD. V lost 4 bases and J lost 11, with 16 bases in between. The sequenced sample was PBMCs or a T cell subset sorted from them (not recorded which). The receptor was derived from an adult woman who had mild COVID-19 (a few samples of this study predate the infection). Cell type and time point are not known. J is TRBJ1-1 and V is TRBV24-1; D gene ambiguous. CDR3 protein: CATSDPESPSAFF. CDR3 in DNA: TGTGCCACCAGTGACCCAGAGTCCCCCTCCGCTTTCTTT.